A selection of T cell receptor beta chains follows, all from one sample in a study of blood T cell repertoires in COVID-19. Data came from immunoSEQ multiplex PCR; TCRdb stores just in-frame clones and leaves some out. The sample includes 250,000 to 300,000 clones, approximately 87% of them seen just once. Sequenced sample: peripheral blood. These receptors were collected from a man in his 60s who had recovered from COVID-19. Both conserved end residues are part of each CDR3. D genes are given only for firm matches. Expanded clones are given a class, and other clones once, few, many or no size at all.

NA,TRBV28,TRBJ1-5,TRBD1,TGTGCCAGCCACAGGGGGGGACAGCCCCAGCATTTT,CASHRGGQPQHF
NA,TRBV28,TRBJ1-2,TRBD1,TGTGCCAGCAGTGGACAGGGGACACCTAACTATGGCTACACCTTC,CASSGQGTPNYGYTF
NA,TRBV3-1/TRBV3-2,TRBJ2-7,TRBD1,TGTGCCAGCAGCCTACGGGGACAGGCTTCCTACGAGCAGTACTTC,CASSLRGQASYEQYF
NA,TRBV7-9,TRBJ1-5,TRBD1,TGTGCCAGCAGCGGGACAGGGGATAATCAGCCCCAGCATTTT,CASSGTGDNQPQHF
NA,TRBV30,TRBJ1-6,NA,TGTGCCTGGAGTGCCACCGGACCGGGTCGTGGGAGACCCCTCCACTTT,CAWSATGPGRGRPLHF
few,TRBV6-6,TRBJ1-1,TRBD1,TGTGCCAGCACGGGCAGGACAGGGCAGAGCACTGAAGCTTTCTTT,CASTGRTGQSTEAFF
NA,TRBV12-3/TRBV12-4,TRBJ2-7,NA,TGTGCCAGCAGTTTGGGGGCTAGCTACGAGCAGTACTTC,CASSLGASYEQYF
NA,TRBV5-1,TRBJ1-6,NA,TGCGCCAGCAGTAGGGGATTTAATTCACCCCTCCACTTT,CASSRGFNSPLHF
once,TRBV7-8,TRBJ2-2,NA,TGTGCCAGCAGCTTAGTTCGGGGCACCGGGGAGCTGTTTTTT,CASSLVRGTGELFF
NA,TRBV20-1,TRBJ1-1,TRBD1,TGCAGTGCTAGTACAGGGGGCCGCACTGAAGCTTTCTTT,CSASTGGRTEAFF
NA,TRBV6-6,TRBJ1-2,TRBD1,TGTGCCAGCAGATGGGACAGGCCTTCCTATGGCTACACCTTC,CASRWDRPSYGYTF
few,TRBV9,TRBJ2-7,NA,TGTGCCAGCAGCCCTAGCCTCGGGCGGGAGCAGTACTTC,CASSPSLGREQYF
NA,TRBV7-2,TRBJ1-5,NA,TGTGCCAGCAGCTTAGCGTTAATCAATCAGCCCCAGCATTTT,CASSLALINQPQHF
NA,TRBV6-1,TRBJ2-7,NA,TGTGCCAGCAGTGAACAGGGTTGGGGGGTCAACTCCTACGAGCAGTACTTC,CASSEQGWGVNSYEQYF
once,TRBV27,TRBJ2-5,NA,TGTGCCAGCAGTCCCTATATGGAGGAAGAGACCCAGTACTTC,CASSPYMEEETQYF
NA,TRBV3-1/TRBV3-2,TRBJ2-1,TRBD2,TGTGCCAGCAGCCCCCGAACAGGACTAGCGGGAGCCCTGGTAAACAATGAGCAGTTCTTC,CASSPRTGLAGALVNNEQFF
NA,TRBV19,TRBJ2-1,TRBD1,TGTGCCAGTGGCTCGGGACAGGGAACCTACAATGAGCAGTTCTTC,CASGSGQGTYNEQFF
once,TRBV11-2,TRBJ2-1,TRBD1,TGTGCCAGCAGCTTAATGCAGGGGGCAGGCTACAATGAGCAGTTCTTC,CASSLMQGAGYNEQFF
NA,TRBV4-1,TRBJ1-2,NA,TGCGCCAGCAGCCAAGGTCCCCCGGGGAGTCTTAACTATGGCTACACCTTC,CASSQGPPGSLNYGYTF
NA,TRBV5-1,TRBJ1-2,NA,TGCGCCAGCAGCTTGGCCAGGGGTGACTATGGCTACACCTTC,CASSLARGDYGYTF
NA,TRBV7-2,TRBJ1-6,TRBD1,TGTGCCAGCAGCCCGCGGGACAGGGGGCGCAGAAGTAATTCACCCCTCCACTTT,CASSPRDRGRRSNSPLHF
NA,TRBV6-5,TRBJ1-4,TRBD1,TGTGCCAGCAGTTGGGGTGGGACAGGAAATGAAAAACTGTTTTTT,CASSWGGTGNEKLFF
NA,TRBV7-7,TRBJ1-5,TRBD1,TGTGCCAGCAGTAGGGACAGGGTCCCACCGGAAAGCAATCAGCCCCAGCATTTT,CASSRDRVPPESNQPQHF
once,TRBV7-2,TRBJ1-5,NA,TGTGCCAGCAGCTTCTCAGGATATCAGCCCCAGCATTTT,CASSFSGYQPQHF
NA,TRBV9,TRBJ2-5,NA,TGTGCCAGCAGCGTAGTACCGGGGGTGGGGACCCAGTACTTC,CASSVVPGVGTQYF
NA,TRBV4-2,TRBJ2-1,TRBD2,TGTGCCAGCAGCCTAGCGGGAGGGCTCAATGAGCAGTTCTTC,CASSLAGGLNEQFF
NA,TRBV5-6,TRBJ1-1,TRBD1,TGTGCCAGCACCCGACAGGGTAACACTGAAGCTTTCTTT,CASTRQGNTEAFF
NA,TRBV7-9,TRBJ1-1,NA,TGTGCCAGCAGCTTACTAAAGGGGATAAGGGCGGGAACTGAAGCTTTCTTT,CASSLLKGIRAGTEAFF
NA,TRBV7-9,TRBJ2-2,TRBD2,TGTGCCACCCATCGGGGGGGGTACGCTAACACCGGGGAGCTGTTTTTT,CATHRGGYANTGELFF
once,TRBV19,TRBJ1-2,NA,TGTGCCAGTAGTACCTCACAGGTGAGGGGCTACACCTTC,CASSTSQVRGYTF
NA,TRBV6-1,TRBJ2-7,NA,TGTGCCAGCAGTGACCGGGGTGGCGGAATATTGATCTACGAGCAGTACTTC,CASSDRGGGILIYEQYF
NA,TRBV7-3,TRBJ2-2,NA,TGTGCCAGCAGCTTAAGCCCGCCATTCCTAGGCGGGGAGCTGTTTTTT,CASSLSPPFLGGELFF
NA,TRBV5-1,TRBJ1-4,NA,TGCGCCAGCAGCTTCACGACAGCAACTAATGAAAAACTGTTTTTT,CASSFTTATNEKLFF
NA,TRBV3-1/TRBV3-2,TRBJ2-7,NA,TGTGCCAGCAGCCAAGGTGACAGGCTGCCCTACGAGCAGTACTTC,CASSQGDRLPYEQYF
NA,TRBV27,TRBJ1-1,NA,TGTGCCAGCAGCTCGAACATGAACACTGAAGCTTTCTTT,CASSSNMNTEAFF
NA,TRBV6-5,TRBJ1-5,NA,TGTGCCAGTGGGGGGAATCAGCCCCAGCATTTT,CASGGNQPQHF
once,TRBV12-3/TRBV12-4,TRBJ1-5,NA,TGTGCCTCCCAGTTGGGGGCTAATCAGCCCCAGCATTTT,CASQLGANQPQHF
few,TRBV7-2,TRBJ2-7,TRBD2,TGTGCCAGCAGCTCCGGACTAGCGGGGGGTACCTACGAGCAGTACTTC,CASSSGLAGGTYEQYF
NA,TRBV6-1,TRBJ2-3,TRBD1,TGTGCCAGCAGTGAAGCCCCGTCGGGACAGTCCGTTTTT,CASSEAPSGQSVF